Below, 23 T cell receptor beta chains from the same sample are listed, as sequenced in a study of cytomegalovirus exposure and HLA in healthy donors. The PCR had 60 Vbeta and 13 Jbeta primers. Some clones are missing from TCRdb's copy, which holds only in-frame ones; the method was immunoSEQ multiplex PCR. The sample carries some 130,000 clones, approximately 79% recorded once. Sequencing was performed on PBMCs. These receptors were collected from a man aged 40-50 years in good health and CMV-seropositive.

With respect to this clone: The sample has other DNA sequences that encode this CDR3 too. The V gene is TRBV18, the J gene TRBJ1-1; 12 bases match TRBD1. The CDR3 length is 14 residues. In germline, CDR1 is KGHSH, CDR2 LQKENI. The J segment lost 4 bases and the V segment lost 5 bases, leaving 2 bases of the junction unmatched. The CDR3 reads CASSMGQGATEAFF. CDR3 nucleotide sequence: TGTGCCAGCTCAATGGGACAGGGGGCCACTGAAGCTTTCTTT.

The gene calls are TRBV7-2 and TRBJ2-5, with 11 bases lining up with TRBD1. The CDR3 contains 15 residues. Germline V gene lookup returns CDR1 SGHTA and CDR2 FQGNSA. V trimming: 5 bases; J trimming: 5 bases; junction bases outside the gene matches: 7. The CDR3 DNA is TGTGCCAGCAGCACTGGACAGGGGGCTAGGGAGACCCAGTACTTC. It translates to CASSTGQGARETQYF.

The chain joins TRBV5-5 to TRBJ1-1; 8 nucleotides line up with TRBD1. CDR1 SGHKS and CDR2 YYEKEE come from the germline V gene (reference sequence). The CDR3 is 14 residues long. J was trimmed by 5 bases and V by 0 bases; bases with no gene match: 3. In DNA, the CDR3 is TGTGCCAGCAGCTTGGCAGGGGGCGAGACTGAAGCTTTCTTT. It is translated as CASSLAGGETEAFF.

The chain uses TRBV12-5 and TRBJ1-4; no firm D call. This CDR3 is 16 amino acids long. V was clipped by 4 bases and J by 2 bases, with 14 bases between them. Looked up from germline, CDR1 is LGHNT and CDR2 is FRNRAP. The CDR3, as DNA: TGTGCTAGTGGTTCCCCGGGAGGGCGGACTAATGAAAAACTGTTTTTT. It specifies CASGSPGGRTNEKLFF.

The chain combines TRBV5-6 with TRBJ1-2; TRBD1 might be the D (6 bases). Between the trimmed V and J ends, which lost 2 bases and 8 bases, there was a span of 13 bases. The CDR3 consists of 13 residues. In germline, CDR1 is SGHDT, CDR2 YYEEEE. This CDR3 reads CASSFSDRGGYTF. The CDR3 DNA sequence: TGTGCCAGCAGCTTTTCGGACAGAGGCGGCTACACCTTC.

The rearrangement uses TRBV7-3 and TRBJ1-1; D is possibly TRBD1 (6 bases). The CDR3 covers 14 residues. Trimming removed 5 bases at V and 3 bases at J, with 13 bases between. Germline CDR1 is SGHTA and CDR2 is FQGTGA. Here the CDR3 reads CASSPAPGDTEAFF. CDR3 sequence (DNA): TGTGCCAGCAGCCCCGCGCCAGGGGACACTGAAGCTTTCTTT.

This clone was seen only once. The chain joins TRBV6-6 to TRBJ2-7; perhaps TRBD1 as D (5 bases). The V end lost 0 bases, the J end lost 1 base, and 13 bases lay between the germline ends. The CDR3 consists of 16 residues. CDR1 is MNHNY and CDR2 is SVGAGI in the germline V gene (reference sequence). This CDR3 is CASSYSIGQLSYEQYF. CDR3 DNA sequence: TGTGCCAGCAGTTACTCGATAGGACAACTATCCTACGAGCAGTACTTC.

The chain uses TRBV5-1 and TRBJ1-1, with D perhaps matching TRBD1 (6 bases). The V end lost 6 bases, the J end lost 3 bases, and 24 bases lay between the germline ends. The CDR3 is made up of 17 amino acids. The V gene's germline CDR1 is SGHRS and CDR2 YFSETQ. The CDR3 spells CASNNRDKRGRDTEAFF. CDR3 coding DNA: TGCGCCAGCAATAACAGGGACAAGAGGGGTAGGGACACTGAAGCTTTCTTT.

This chain joins TRBV11-3 and TRBJ2-2; D uncertain. Trimming removed 1 base at V and 0 bases at J, with 9 bases between. Germline V gene data show CDR1 as SGHNT and CDR2 as YENEEA. This CDR3 is 16 amino acids long. In nucleotides, the CDR3 is TGTGCCAGCAGCTTAGGTGGGCTCGCGAACACCGGGGAGCTGTTTTTT. Amino acids: CASSLGGLANTGELFF.

V is TRBV27 and J is TRBJ2-1; 8 nucleotides match TRBD2. CDR1 MNHEY and CDR2 SMNVEV come from the germline V gene (reference sequence). CDR3 length equals 15 residues. J gave up 0 bases and V 2 bases, and 0 bases lay outside the gene matches. The CDR3 region is CASSLGLASYNEQFF. The CDR3 nucleotides read TGTGCCAGCAGTTTAGGACTAGCCTCCTACAATGAGCAGTTCTTC.

This clone was detected a few times. The rearrangement joins TRBV7-9 to TRBJ2-5, with unresolved D. Trimming removed 6 bases from V and 0 bases from J, with 11 bases in between. There are 14 residues in the CDR3. CDR1 is SEHNR and CDR2 is FQNEAQ in the germline V gene (reference sequence). CDR3 bases: TGTGCCAGCAGTCCTAAACTGTACCAAGAGACCCAGTACTTC. The encoded protein is CASSPKLYQETQYF. The full variable domain, in which reference TRBV7-9 and TRBJ2-5 provide the parts outside the CDR3, is DTGVSQNPRHKITKRGQNVTFRCDPISEHNRLYWYRQTLGQGPEFLTYFQNEAQLEKSRLLSDRFSAERPKGSFSTLEIQRTEQGDSAMYLCASSPKLYQETQYFGPGTRLLVL.

The chain recombines TRBV5-4 with TRBJ1-1; 9 bases line up with TRBD1. The germline CDR1 and CDR2 sequences are SGHNT and YYREEE (reference sequence). The CDR3 sequence is 16 residues long. The V segment lost 4 bases and the J segment 1 base; nucleotides outside the gene matches: 8. The CDR3 DNA follows: TGTGCCAGCAGCACGGGACAGGGCTTCTCGAACACTGAAGCTTTCTTT. It codes for CASSTGQGFSNTEAFF.

This clone has a single count. The chain is built from TRBV5-1 and TRBJ2-3, with 9 bases identical to TRBD2. This CDR3 has 16 amino acids. The V segment lost 0 bases and the J segment 5 bases; nucleotides outside the gene matches: 7. CDR1 SGHRS and CDR2 YFSETQ come from the germline V gene. The CDR3 bases are TGCGCCAGCAGCTTGGGGGCTAGCGGGGCGGTAGATACGCAGTATTTT. This encodes CASSLGASGAVDTQYF.

This chain connects TRBV19 to TRBJ2-3; 10 nucleotides match TRBD2. This CDR3 comprises 18 residues. With 2 bases clipped from V and 1 base from J, the junction kept 9 bases outside the gene matches. Germline V gives CDR1 LNHDA, CDR2 SQIVND (reference sequence). The CDR3 here is CASSIIGLAGAGTDTQYF. CDR3 in DNA: TGTGCCAGTAGTATAATAGGGCTAGCGGGAGCGGGCACAGATACGCAGTATTTT.

This clone was recorded once. The CDR3 coding sequence is TGTGCCAGCAGCCAGGGTGTGCCAACTAATGAAAAACTGTTTTTT. Residues: CASSQGVPTNEKLFF. The V and J genes are TRBV6-1 and TRBJ1-4, with D tentatively TRBD1 (5 bases). V lost 6 bases and J 0 bases, leaving 11 bases between the germline ends. In germline, CDR1 is MNHNS, CDR2 SASEGT. The CDR3 runs to 15 residues.

The V and J genes are TRBV6-5 and TRBJ2-1; 7 bases agree with TRBD1. The J segment lost 5 bases and the V segment lost 4 bases, leaving 8 bases of the junction unmatched. Germline V gene lookup returns CDR1 MNHEY and CDR2 SVGAGI. The CDR3 runs to 15 residues. CDR3 in amino acids: CASSFKLQGNNEQFF. The CDR3 DNA follows: TGTGCCAGCAGTTTTAAACTACAGGGGAACAATGAGCAGTTCTTC.

In DNA form, the CDR3 reads TGCGCCAGCAGCTCCAGGCCCTCTGGGGCCAACGTCCTGACTTTC. Protein product: CASSSRPSGANVLTF. J is TRBJ2-6 and V is TRBV5-1; the D is unclear. V lost 3 bases, J lost 0 bases, and 7 bases lay in between. CDR1 is SGHRS and CDR2 is YFSETQ in the germline V gene. The CDR3 contains 15 residues.

The J gene is TRBJ1-1, the V gene TRBV10-2; D uncertain. CDR3 length: 14 residues. The V end lost 4 bases, the J end lost 7 bases, and 16 bases lay between the germline ends. Germline CDR1 and CDR2: WSHSY and SAAADI. The CDR3 is CASSVSTSGFEAFF. CDR3 coding DNA: TGCGCCAGCAGTGTATCTACGTCAGGCTTTGAAGCTTTCTTT.

This clone occurred once. V usage is TRBV5-1 and J usage is TRBJ2-5; 7 bases agree with TRBD1. The better agreement between TRBJ2-7 and the DNA end casts doubt on the J call. In germline, CDR1 is SGHRS, CDR2 YFSETQ. This CDR3 is built from 15 residues. The CDR3 coding sequence is TGCGCCAGCAGCCCCGAGGGGACAGCCGCCTACGAGCAGTACTTC. It encodes CASSPEGTAAYEQYF.

In its sample, this clone was seen a few times. The gene calls are TRBV5-8 and TRBJ2-3; D call uncertain. Germline CDR1 SGHTS, CDR2 YDEGEE. The CDR3 loop spans 12 amino acids. Trimming took off 0 bases at V and 9 bases at J, with 8 bases between the two ends. CDR3 in DNA: TGTGCCAGCAGCTTGGCCCCTCTGACGCAGTATTTT. It translates to CASSLAPLTQYF.

This chain links TRBV19 with TRBJ2-5, with D possibly being TRBD1 (5 bases). CDR3 length equals 14 residues. Trimming shortened V by 5 bases and J by 5 bases, and 15 bases separated the two germline ends. Looked up from germline, CDR1 is LNHDA and CDR2 is SQIVND (reference sequence). The CDR3 sequence is CASSAGHGPETQYF. The CDR3, as DNA: TGTGCCAGTAGTGCTGGACACGGGCCGGAGACCCAGTACTTC.

This rearrangement joins TRBV29-1 to TRBJ2-7; possibly TRBD2 for D (5 bases). Germline CDR1 and CDR2: SQVTM and ANQGSEA. This CDR3 spans 14 amino acids. The germline V and J ends were trimmed by 2 bases and 0 bases, with 11 bases remaining between them. CDR3 residues: CSVETRLPSYEQYF. CDR3 DNA sequence: TGCAGCGTTGAAACTCGACTACCCTCCTACGAGCAGTACTTC.

J is TRBJ2-5 and V is TRBV5-8; D gene ambiguous. Trimming pared 2 bases from V and 5 bases from J, leaving 13 bases between. In germline, CDR1 is SGHTS, CDR2 YDEGEE. There are 14 residues in the CDR3. CDR3 nucleotide sequence: TGTGCCAGCAGCTTTGTGGGTATCGGGGAGACCCAGTACTTC. As protein: CASSFVGIGETQYF.